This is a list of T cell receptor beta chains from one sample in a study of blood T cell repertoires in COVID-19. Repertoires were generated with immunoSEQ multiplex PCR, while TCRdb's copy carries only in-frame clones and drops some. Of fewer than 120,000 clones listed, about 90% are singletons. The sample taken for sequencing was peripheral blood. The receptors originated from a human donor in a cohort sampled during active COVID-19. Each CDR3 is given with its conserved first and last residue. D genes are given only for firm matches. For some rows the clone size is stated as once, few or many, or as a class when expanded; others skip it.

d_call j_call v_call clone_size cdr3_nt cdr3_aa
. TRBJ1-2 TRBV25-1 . TGTGCCAGCAGTGAATGGTCAGGCGAAAACTATGGCTACACCTTC CASSEWSGENYGYTF
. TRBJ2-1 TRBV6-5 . TGTGCCAGCCTTGTTCGGGACTCCTACAATGAGCAGTTCTTC CASLVRDSYNEQFF
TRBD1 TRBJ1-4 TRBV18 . TGTGCCAGCTCACCCCGGGACAGTATGGAAAAACTGTTTTTT CASSPRDSMEKLFF
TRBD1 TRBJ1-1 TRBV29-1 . TGCAGCGTTTTATACGGGACAGGGGTACCCACTGAAGCTTTCTTT CSVLYGTGVPTEAFF
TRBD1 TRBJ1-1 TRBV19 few TGTGCCAGTAGTTTGACAGGGTGGGGCACTGAAGCTTTCTTT CASSLTGWGTEAFF
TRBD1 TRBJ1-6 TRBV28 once TGTGCCAGCAGTTTCGAGATCGGGACAGGGAATTCACCCCTCCACTTT CASSFEIGTGNSPLHF
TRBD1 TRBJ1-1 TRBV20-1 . TGCAGTGCTAGTGTGTGGACAGGGGGCGGATTGAACACTGAAGCTTTCTTT CSASVWTGGGLNTEAFF
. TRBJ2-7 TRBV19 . TGTGCCAGTAGTCCCGGGACACAATCCTACGAGCAGTACTTC CASSPGTQSYEQYF
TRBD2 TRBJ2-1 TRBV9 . TGTGCCAGCAGCGTCGGACTAGCGGGAGGGCCTCGGCGGCCACAAGTTTACAATGAGCAGTTCTTC CASSVGLAGGPRRPQVYNEQFF
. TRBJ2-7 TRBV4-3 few TGCGCCAGCAGCCAAGATCAGAGGAGTTACGAGCAGTACTTC CASSQDQRSYEQYF
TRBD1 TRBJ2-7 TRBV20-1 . TGCAGTGCTAGTATGTCAGGGGGTCTCTACGAGCAGTACTTC CSASMSGGLYEQYF
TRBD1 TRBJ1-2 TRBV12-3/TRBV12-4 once TGTGCCACCGGACAGGGGACTTCTGGCTACACCTTC CATGQGTSGYTF
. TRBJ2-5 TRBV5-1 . TGCGCCAGCAGCACGGACAGACAAGAGACCCAGTACTTC CASSTDRQETQYF
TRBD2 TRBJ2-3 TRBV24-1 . TGTGCCACCAGTGACCCGGCGGGGGGGGGATCAGATACGCAGTATTTT CATSDPAGGGSDTQYF
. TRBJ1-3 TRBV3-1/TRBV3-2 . TGTGCCAGCAGCCAAGAAACTGTCCGGGGGGACACCATATATTTT CASSQETVRGDTIYF
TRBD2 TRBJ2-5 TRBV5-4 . TGTGCCAGCAGCTCACCACGGGGGGGCGGGGAGACCCAGTACTTC CASSSPRGGGETQYF
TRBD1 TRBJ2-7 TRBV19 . TGTGCCAGCCCTCGACGGGACAGCTCCTACGAGCAGTACTTC CASPRRDSSYEQYF
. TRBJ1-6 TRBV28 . TGTGCCAGCAGGGCTTACGGAGCAAATTCACCCCTCCACTTT CASRAYGANSPLHF
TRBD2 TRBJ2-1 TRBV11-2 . TGTGCCAGCAGCTTGGCTAGCGGGAGGCCATGGCACTACAATGAGCAGTTCTTC CASSLASGRPWHYNEQFF
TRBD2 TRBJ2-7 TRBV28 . TGTGCCAGCAGTTTTTTGTCGGGAGGTGGCGAGCAGTACTTC CASSFLSGGGEQYF
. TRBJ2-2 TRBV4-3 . TGCGCCAGCAGCCAAGATATGCGGACCGGGGAGCTGTTTTTT CASSQDMRTGELFF
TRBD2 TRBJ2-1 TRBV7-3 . TGTGCCAGCGGGCTAGCGGGGGACCATGAGCAGTTCTTC CASGLAGDHEQFF
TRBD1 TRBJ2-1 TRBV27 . TGTGCCAGCAGTTTCCGGGACAGGGGTATCGCTGAGCAGTTCTTC CASSFRDRGIAEQFF
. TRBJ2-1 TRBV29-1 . TGCAGCGTCGCCCCTAGCTTCGAGCAGTTCTTC CSVAPSFEQFF
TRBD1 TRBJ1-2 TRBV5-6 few TGTGCCAGCAGCTTGGGAGGGACAGGGAATAGGCATGGCTACACCTTC CASSLGGTGNRHGYTF
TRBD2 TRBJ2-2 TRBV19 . TGTGCCAGTACCCCGGGACTAGCGGGAGGAATGGCCACCGGGGAGCTGTTTTTT CASTPGLAGGMATGELFF
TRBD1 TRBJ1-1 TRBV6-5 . TGTGCCAGCAGGGGGACAGGGTCGAACACTGAAGCTTTCTTT CASRGTGSNTEAFF
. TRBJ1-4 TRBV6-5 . TGTGCCAGCAAGGCAGGGGCAACTAATGAAAAACTGTTTTTT CASKAGATNEKLFF
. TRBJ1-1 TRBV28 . TGTGCCAGCAGTTTAAAGGGCCGACAGGCGTTCTTT CASSLKGRQAFF
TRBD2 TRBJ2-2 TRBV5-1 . TGCGCCAGCAGCTTTCCGGCGGGAGGAATCGGGACCGGGGAGCTGTTTTTT CASSFPAGGIGTGELFF
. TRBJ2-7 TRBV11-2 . TGTGCCAGCAGCTTATTGGCAGACTACGAGCAGTACTTC CASSLLADYEQYF
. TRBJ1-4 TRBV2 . TGTGCCAGCAGTGAAGCAGGGACAGAAAAACTGTTTTTT CASSEAGTEKLFF
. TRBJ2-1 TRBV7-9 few TGTGCCAGCAGCTTTTTCGGAGGATACAATGAGCAGTTCTTC CASSFFGGYNEQFF
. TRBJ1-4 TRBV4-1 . TGCGCCAGCAGCCAAGAGGGGGGGCTGGCGGGTGAAAAACTGTTTTTT CASSQEGGLAGEKLFF
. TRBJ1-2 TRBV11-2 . TGTGCCAGCAGCCGCACCGGGCGGGGGGCGAGGAACTATGGCTACACCTTC CASSRTGRGARNYGYTF
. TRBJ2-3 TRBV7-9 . TGTGCCAGCAGCCCCCCGGGGACTCGGAGCACAGATACGCAGTATTTT CASSPPGTRSTDTQYF
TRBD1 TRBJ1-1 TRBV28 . TGTGCCAGCACCTATATAACGGACAGGGCAAACACTGAAGCTTTCTTT CASTYITDRANTEAFF
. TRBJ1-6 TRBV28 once TGTGCCAGTCAGTCCGTCTCACCCCTCCACTTT CASQSVSPLHF
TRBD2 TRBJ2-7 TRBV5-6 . TGTGCCAGCAGCGCAGCGGGAGGGCCGAGCGAGCAGTACTTC CASSAAGGPSEQYF
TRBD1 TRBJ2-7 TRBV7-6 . TGTGCCAGCAGCCCGGGGACAGGGGGGACCTACGAGCAGTACTTC CASSPGTGGTYEQYF
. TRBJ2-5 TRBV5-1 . TGCGCCAGCAGCCCTCTGGCGGGGAAATGGGAGACCCAGTACTTC CASSPLAGKWETQYF
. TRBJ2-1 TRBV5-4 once TGTGCCAGCAGCTTAACACCAATTAATGAGCAGTTCTTC CASSLTPINEQFF
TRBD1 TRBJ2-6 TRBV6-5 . TGTGCCAGCAAGGGACAGTCCTCTGGGGCCAACGTCCTGACTTTC CASKGQSSGANVLTF
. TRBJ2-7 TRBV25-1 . TGTGCCAGCAGTCTAGGCGGCTCCTACGAGCAGTACTTC CASSLGGSYEQYF
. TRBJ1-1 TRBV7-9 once TGTGCCAGCCTCTGGGCGAACACTGAAGCTTTCTTT CASLWANTEAFF
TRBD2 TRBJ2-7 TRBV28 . TGTGCCAGCACCCCCCTGGAGCGGGGCTACGAGCAGTACTTC CASTPLERGYEQYF
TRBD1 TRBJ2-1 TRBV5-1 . TGCGCCAGCAGGTTCATTTCAGGGGGCGGATGGGAGTTCTTC CASRFISGGGWEFF
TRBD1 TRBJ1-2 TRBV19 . TGTGCCAGTAGTGCCCGGGACAGGGGCAACTATGGCTACACCTTC CASSARDRGNYGYTF
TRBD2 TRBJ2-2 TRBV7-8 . TGTGCCAGCCAACGGGGGGGGATGACCGGGGAGCTGTTTTTT CASQRGGMTGELFF